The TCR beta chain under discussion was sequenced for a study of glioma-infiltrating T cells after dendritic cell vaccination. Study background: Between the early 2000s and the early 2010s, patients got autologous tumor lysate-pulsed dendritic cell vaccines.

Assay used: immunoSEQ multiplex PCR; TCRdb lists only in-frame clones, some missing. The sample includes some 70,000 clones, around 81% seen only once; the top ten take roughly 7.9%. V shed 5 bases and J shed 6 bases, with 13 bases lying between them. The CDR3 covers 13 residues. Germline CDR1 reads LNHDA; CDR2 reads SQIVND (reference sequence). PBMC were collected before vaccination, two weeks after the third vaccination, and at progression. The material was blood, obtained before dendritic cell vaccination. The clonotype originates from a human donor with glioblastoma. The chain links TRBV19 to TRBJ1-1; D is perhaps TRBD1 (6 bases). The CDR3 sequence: CASSVQGFAEAFF. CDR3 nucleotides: TGTGCCAGTAGTGTACAGGGCTTCGCTGAAGCTTTCTTT.